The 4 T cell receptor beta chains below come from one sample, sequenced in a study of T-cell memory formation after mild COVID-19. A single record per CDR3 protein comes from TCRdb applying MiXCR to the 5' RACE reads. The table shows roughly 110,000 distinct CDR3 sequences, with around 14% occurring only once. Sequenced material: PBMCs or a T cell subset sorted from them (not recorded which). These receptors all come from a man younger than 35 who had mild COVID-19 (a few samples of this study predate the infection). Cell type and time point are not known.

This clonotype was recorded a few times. The CDR3 loop is CSAREMTEAFF. CDR3 nucleotide sequence: TGCAGTGCTAGAGAGATGACAGAAGCTTTCTTT. The J gene is TRBJ1-1, the V gene TRBV20-1; D remains ambiguous. Germline V gives CDR1 DFQATT, CDR2 SNEGSKA (reference sequence). With 0 bases removed from V and 8 bases from J, the gap between germline ends came to 7 bases. The CDR3 has 11 amino acids.

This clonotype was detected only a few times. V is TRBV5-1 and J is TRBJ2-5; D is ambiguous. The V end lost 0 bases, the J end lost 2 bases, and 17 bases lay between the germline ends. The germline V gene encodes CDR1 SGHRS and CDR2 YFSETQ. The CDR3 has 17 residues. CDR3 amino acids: CASSLGFGRSPQETQYF. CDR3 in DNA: TGCGCCAGCAGCTTGGGTTTTGGACGGTCCCCACAAGAGACCCAGTACTTC.

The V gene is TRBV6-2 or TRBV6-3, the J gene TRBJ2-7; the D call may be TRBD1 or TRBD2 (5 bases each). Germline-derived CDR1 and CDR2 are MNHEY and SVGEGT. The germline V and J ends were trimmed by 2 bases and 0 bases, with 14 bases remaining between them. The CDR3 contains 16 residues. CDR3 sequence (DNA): TGTGCCAGCAGTTACCGGATTTCAGGGAGCTCCTACGAGCAGTACGTC. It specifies CASSYRISGSSYEQYV.

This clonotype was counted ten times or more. This chain's CDR3 is CASSLGEQFF. CDR3 bases: TGTGCCAGCAGTTTAGGTGAGCAGTTCTTC. The chain links TRBV12-3 or TRBV12-4 to TRBJ2-1; D gene ambiguous. The CDR3 contains 10 residues. V shed 1 base and J shed 9 bases, with 1 base lying between them.